This TCR beta chain was captured by sequencing in a study of T-cell reconstitution after alpha-beta-depleted transplantation in children. Trimming at V came to 2 bases and at J to 8 bases, leaving 14 bases not matched to a gene. The CDR3 is 17 residues long. Germline V gene data show CDR1 as SGHAT and CDR2 as FQNNGV. Unique molecular identifiers were incorporated when the TCRbeta library was constructed. TCRdb reprocessed the PCR reads via MiXCR and lists one record per CDR3 protein. This repertoire shows roughly 400,000 distinct CDR3 sequences, roughly 22% found once; its top ten account for around 4%.

Sequenced material: PBMCs from the stem cell graft donor, taken from the stem cell graft. V usage is TRBV11-2 and J usage is TRBJ2-1, with 8 nucleotides matching TRBD2. The receptor was derived from a human donor who donated a stem cell graft to a child with acute myeloid leukemia. The CDR3, as DNA: TGTGCCAGCAGCTTACTCGGGATAGCGGGGTGGGGCGATGAGCAGTTCTTC. This encodes CASSLLGIAGWGDEQFF.